This T cell receptor beta chain was captured in a study of patients and donors after allogeneic stem cell transplantation. Germline V gene lookup returns CDR1 SGHRS and CDR2 YFSETQ. CDR3 length: 15 residues. V lost 0 bases and J lost 5, with 11 bases in between. Each CDR3 protein gets one entry after TCRdb re-called the RT-PCR reads with MiXCR. Among approximately 4,300 distinct CDR3 sequences listed, about a sixth were seen once. The TCR was taken from a human donor who was either an allogeneic HSCT recipient or a stem cell or donor lymphocyte infusion donor (not recorded which). It is not recorded whose cells these are; they may come from a transplant donor. This rearrangement joins TRBV5-1 to TRBJ2-2; D uncertain. Source material: blood, either unsorted or a sorted T cell fraction (not recorded which). The CDR3 DNA sequence: TGCGCCAGCAGCTTGGTACCGGGCGGAACCGGGGAGCTGTTTTTT. It specifies CASSLVPGGTGELFF.